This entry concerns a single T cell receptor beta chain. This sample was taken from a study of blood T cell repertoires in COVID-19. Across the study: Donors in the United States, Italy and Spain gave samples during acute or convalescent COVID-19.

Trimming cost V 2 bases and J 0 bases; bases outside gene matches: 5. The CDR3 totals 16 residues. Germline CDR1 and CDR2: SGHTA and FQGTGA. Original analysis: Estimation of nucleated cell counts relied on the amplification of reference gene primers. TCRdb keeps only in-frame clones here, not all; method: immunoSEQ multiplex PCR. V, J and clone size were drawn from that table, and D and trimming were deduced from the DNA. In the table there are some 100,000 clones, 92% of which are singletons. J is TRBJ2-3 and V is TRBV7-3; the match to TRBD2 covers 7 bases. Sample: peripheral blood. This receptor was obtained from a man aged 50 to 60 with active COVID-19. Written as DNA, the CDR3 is TGTGCCAGCAGCTTATCACATAGCGGGAGCACAGATACGCAGTATTTT. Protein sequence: CASSLSHSGSTDTQYF. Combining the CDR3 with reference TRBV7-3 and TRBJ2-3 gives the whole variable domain GAGVSQTPSNKVTEKGKYVELRCDPISGHTALYWYRQSLGQGPEFLIYFQGTGAADDSGLPNDRFFAVRPEGSVSTLKIQRTERGDSAVYLCASSLSHSGSTDTQYFGPGTRLTVL.